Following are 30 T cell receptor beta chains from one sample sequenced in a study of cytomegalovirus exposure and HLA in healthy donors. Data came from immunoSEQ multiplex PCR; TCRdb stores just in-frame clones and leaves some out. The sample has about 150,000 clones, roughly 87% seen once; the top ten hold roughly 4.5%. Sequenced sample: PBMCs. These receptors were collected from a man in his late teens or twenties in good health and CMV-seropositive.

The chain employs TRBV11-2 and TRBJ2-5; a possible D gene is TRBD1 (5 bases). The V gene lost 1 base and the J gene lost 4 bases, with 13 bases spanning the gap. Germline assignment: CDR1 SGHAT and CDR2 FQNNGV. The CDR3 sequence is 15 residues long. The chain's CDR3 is CASSLVKGLRETQYF. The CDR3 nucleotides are TGTGCCAGCAGCTTAGTGAAGGGGCTGAGAGAGACCCAGTACTTC.

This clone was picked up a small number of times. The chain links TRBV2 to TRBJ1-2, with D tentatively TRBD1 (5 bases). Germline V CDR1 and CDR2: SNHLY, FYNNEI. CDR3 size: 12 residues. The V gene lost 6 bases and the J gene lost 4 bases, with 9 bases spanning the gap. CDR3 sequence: CASRGLSYGYTF. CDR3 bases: TGTGCCAGCAGGGGACTGAGCTATGGCTACACCTTC. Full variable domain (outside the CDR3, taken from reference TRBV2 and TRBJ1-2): EPEVTQTPSHQVTQMGQEVILRCVPISNHLYFYWYRQILGQKVEFLVSFYNNEISEKSEIFDDQFSVERPDGSNFTLKIRSTKLEDSAMYFCASRGLSYGYTFGSGTRLTVV.

In DNA, the CDR3 is TGTGCCAGCAGCTTAGCGGGACAGGGCAATGAGCAGTTCTTC. Its translation is CASSLAGQGNEQFF. The rearrangement uses TRBV7-6 and TRBJ2-1; 9 nucleotides align to TRBD1. This CDR3 contains 14 residues. The V segment lost 0 bases and the J segment 6 bases; nucleotides outside the gene matches: 0. Germline V gene lookup returns CDR1 SGHVS and CDR2 FNYEAQ.

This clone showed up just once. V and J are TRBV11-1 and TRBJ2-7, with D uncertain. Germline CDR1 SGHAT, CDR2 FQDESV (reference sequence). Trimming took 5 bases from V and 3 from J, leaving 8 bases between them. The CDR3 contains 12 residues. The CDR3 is CASSHQDYEQYF. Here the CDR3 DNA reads TGTGCCAGCAGCCATCAGGACTACGAGCAGTACTTC.

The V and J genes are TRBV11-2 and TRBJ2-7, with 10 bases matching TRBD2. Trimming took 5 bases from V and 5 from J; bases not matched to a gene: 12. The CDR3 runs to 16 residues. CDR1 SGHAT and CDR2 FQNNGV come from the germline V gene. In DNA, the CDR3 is TGTGCCAGCAGCGGTAGGGCTAGCGGGAGAGCCAACGAGCAGTACTTC. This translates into CASSGRASGRANEQYF.

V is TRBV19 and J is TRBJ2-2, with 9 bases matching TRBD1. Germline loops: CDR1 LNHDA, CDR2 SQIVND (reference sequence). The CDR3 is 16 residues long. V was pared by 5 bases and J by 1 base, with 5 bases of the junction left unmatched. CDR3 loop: CASSLPGQGNTGELFF. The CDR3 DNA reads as TGTGCCAGTAGTCTGCCGGGACAGGGGAACACCGGGGAGCTGTTTTTT.

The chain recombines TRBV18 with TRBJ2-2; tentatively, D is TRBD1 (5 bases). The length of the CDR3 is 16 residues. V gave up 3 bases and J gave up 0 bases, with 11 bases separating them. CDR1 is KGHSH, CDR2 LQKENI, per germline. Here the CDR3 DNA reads TGTGCCAGCTCACCCCGAGACAGATCGAACACCGGGGAGCTGTTTTTT. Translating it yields CASSPRDRSNTGELFF.

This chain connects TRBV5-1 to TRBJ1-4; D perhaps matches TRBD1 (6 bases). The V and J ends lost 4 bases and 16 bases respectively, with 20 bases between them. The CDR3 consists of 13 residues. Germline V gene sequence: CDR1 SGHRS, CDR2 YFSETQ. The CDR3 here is CASSTRQDGVRFF. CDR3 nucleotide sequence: TGCGCCAGCAGCACCCGACAGGACGGAGTAAGGTTTTTT.

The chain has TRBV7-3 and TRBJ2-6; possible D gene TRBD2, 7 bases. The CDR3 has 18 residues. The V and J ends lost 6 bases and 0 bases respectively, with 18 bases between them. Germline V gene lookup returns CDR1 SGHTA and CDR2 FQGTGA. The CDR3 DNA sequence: TGTGCCAGCAGTCCCCGTCCGGGGGGCCTCTCTGGGGCCAACGTCCTGACTTTC. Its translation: CASSPRPGGLSGANVLTF.

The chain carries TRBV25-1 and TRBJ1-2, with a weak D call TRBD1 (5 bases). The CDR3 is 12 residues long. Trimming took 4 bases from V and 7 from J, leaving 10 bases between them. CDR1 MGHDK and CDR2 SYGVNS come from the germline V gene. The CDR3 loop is CASSVPGFGYTF. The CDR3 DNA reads TGTGCCAGCAGTGTTCCAGGGTTTGGCTACACCTTC.

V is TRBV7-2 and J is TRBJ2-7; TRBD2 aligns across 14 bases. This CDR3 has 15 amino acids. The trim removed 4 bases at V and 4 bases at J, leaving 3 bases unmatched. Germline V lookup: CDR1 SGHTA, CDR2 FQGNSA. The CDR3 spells CASSSRTSGGYEQYF. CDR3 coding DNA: TGTGCCAGCAGCTCCCGGACTAGCGGGGGGTACGAGCAGTACTTC.

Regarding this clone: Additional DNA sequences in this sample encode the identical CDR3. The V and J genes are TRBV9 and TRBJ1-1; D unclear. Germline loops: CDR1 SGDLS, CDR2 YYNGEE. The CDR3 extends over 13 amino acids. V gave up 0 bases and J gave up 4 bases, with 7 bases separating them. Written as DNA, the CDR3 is TGTGCCAGCAGCGTAGGAGGGAGCACTGAAGCTTTCTTT. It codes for CASSVGGSTEAFF. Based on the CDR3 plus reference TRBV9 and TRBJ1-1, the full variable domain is DSGVTQTPKHLITATGQRVTLRCSPRSGDLSVYWYQQSLDQGLQFLIQYYNGEERAKGNILERFSAQQFPDLHSELNLSSLELGDSALYFCASSVGGSTEAFFGQGTRLTVV.

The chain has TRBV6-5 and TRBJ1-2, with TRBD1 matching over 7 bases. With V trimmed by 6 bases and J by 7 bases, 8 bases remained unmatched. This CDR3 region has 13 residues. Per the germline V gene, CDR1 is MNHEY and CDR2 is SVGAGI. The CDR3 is CASRETGLFGYTF. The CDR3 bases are TGTGCCAGCAGGGAGACAGGGTTATTTGGCTACACCTTC.

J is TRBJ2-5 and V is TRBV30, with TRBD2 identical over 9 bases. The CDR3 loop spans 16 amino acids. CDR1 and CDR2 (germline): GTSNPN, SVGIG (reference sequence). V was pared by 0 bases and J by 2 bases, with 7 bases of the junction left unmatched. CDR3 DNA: TGTGCCTGGAGTGTAGGAGGACTAGCGACACAAGAGACCCAGTACTTC. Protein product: CAWSVGGLATQETQYF.

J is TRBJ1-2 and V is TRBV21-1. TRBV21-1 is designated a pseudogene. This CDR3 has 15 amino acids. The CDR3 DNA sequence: TGTGCCAGCAGCAAAGGGGTTGAGGATCCTTATGGCTACACCTTC. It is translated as CASSKGVEDPYGYTF.

This CDR3 is CASSEVLAGGSRQETQYF. The CDR3 coding sequence is TGTGCCAGCAGTGAAGTACTAGCGGGGGGGAGCCGCCAAGAGACCCAGTACTTC. The V call is TRBV6-1, the J call TRBJ2-5, with 13 bases that match TRBD2. The length of the CDR3 is 18 residues. The trim removed 1 base at V and 1 base at J, leaving 6 bases unmatched. The germline V gene encodes CDR1 MNHNS and CDR2 SASEGT.

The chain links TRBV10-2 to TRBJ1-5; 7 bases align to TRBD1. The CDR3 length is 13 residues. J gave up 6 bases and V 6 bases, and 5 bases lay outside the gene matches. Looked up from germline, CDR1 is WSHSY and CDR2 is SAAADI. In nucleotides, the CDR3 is TGCGCCAGCAGGCAGGGGGTTGGTCAGCCCCAGCATTTT. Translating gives CASRQGVGQPQHF.

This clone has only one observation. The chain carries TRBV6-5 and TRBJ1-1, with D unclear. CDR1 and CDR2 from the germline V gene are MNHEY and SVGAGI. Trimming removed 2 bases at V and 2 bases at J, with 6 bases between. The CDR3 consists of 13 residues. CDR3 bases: TGTGCCAGCAGTTACGAGCCCAACACTGAAGCTTTCTTT. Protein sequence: CASSYEPNTEAFF.

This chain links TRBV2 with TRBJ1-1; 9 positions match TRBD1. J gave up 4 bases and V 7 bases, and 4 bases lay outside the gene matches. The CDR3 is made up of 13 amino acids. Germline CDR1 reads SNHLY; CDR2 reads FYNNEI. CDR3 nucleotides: TGTGCCAGCAAATACAGGGGGCTCACTGAAGCTTTCTTT. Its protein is CASKYRGLTEAFF.

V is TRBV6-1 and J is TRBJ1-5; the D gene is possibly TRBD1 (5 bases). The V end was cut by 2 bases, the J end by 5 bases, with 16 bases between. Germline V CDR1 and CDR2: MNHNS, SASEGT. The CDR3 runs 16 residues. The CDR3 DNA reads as TGTGCCAGCAGTGAATGGGATAGGGGTTACGATCAGCCCCAGCATTTT. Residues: CASSEWDRGYDQPQHF.

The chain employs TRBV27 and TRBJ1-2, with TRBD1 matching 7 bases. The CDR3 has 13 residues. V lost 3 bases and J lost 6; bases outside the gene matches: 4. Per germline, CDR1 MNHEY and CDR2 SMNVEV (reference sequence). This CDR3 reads CASSFRQGHGYTF. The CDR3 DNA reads TGTGCCAGCAGTTTTCGACAGGGCCATGGCTACACCTTC.

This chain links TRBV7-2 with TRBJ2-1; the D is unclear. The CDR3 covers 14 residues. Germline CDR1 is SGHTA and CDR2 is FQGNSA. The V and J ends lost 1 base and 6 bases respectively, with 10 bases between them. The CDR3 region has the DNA TGTGCCAGCAGCTTAGGCGCAGGCACCAATGAGCAGTTCTTC. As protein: CASSLGAGTNEQFF.

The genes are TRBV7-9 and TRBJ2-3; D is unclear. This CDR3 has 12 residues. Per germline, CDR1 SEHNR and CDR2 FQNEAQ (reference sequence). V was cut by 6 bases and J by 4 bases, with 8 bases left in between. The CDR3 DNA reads TGTGCCAGCAGTTCAGGTTCAGATACGCAGTATTTT. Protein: CASSSGSDTQYF. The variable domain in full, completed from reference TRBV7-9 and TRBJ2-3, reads DTGVSQNPRHKITKRGQNVTFRCDPISEHNRLYWYRQTLGQGPEFLTYFQNEAQLEKSRLLSDRFSAERPKGSFSTLEIQRTEQGDSAMYLCASSSGSDTQYFGPGTRLTVL.

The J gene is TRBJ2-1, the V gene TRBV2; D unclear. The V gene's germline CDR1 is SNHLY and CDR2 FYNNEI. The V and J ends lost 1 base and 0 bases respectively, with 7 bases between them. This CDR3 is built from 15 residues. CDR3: CASSEVRSSYNEQFF. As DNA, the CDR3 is TGTGCCAGCAGTGAAGTCCGGAGCTCCTACAATGAGCAGTTCTTC. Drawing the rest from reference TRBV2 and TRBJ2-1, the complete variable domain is EPEVTQTPSHQVTQMGQEVILRCVPISNHLYFYWYRQILGQKVEFLVSFYNNEISEKSEIFDDQFSVERPDGSNFTLKIRSTKLEDSAMYFCASSEVRSSYNEQFFGPGTRLTVL.

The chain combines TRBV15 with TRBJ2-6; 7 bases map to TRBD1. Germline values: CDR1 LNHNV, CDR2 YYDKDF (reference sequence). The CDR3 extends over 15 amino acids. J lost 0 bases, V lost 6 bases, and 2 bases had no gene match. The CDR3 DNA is TGTGCCACCAGACAGGGGAGCTCTGGGGCCAACGTCCTGACTTTC. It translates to CATRQGSSGANVLTF. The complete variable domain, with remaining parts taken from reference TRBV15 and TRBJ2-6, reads DAMVIQNPRYQVTQFGKPVTLSCSQTLNHNVMYWYQQKSSQAPKLLFHYYDKDFNNEADTPDNFQSRRPNTSFCFLDIRSPGLGDTAMYLCATRQGSSGANVLTFGAGSRLTVL.

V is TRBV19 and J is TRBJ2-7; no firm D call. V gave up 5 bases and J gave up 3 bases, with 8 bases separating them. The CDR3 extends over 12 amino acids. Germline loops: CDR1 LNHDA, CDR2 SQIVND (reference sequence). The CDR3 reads CASSGQDYEQYF. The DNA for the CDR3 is TGTGCCAGTAGTGGCCAGGACTACGAGCAGTACTTC. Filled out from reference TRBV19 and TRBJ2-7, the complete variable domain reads DGGITQSPKYLFRKEGQNVTLSCEQNLNHDAMYWYRQDPGQGLRLIYYSQIVNDFQKGDIAEGYSVSREKKESFPLTVTSAQKNPTAFYLCASSGQDYEQYFGPGTRLTVT.

CDR3 DNA: TGTGCCAGCAGCTCACAGGGACAGGGTGCACATGGCTACACCTTC. Protein: CASSSQGQGAHGYTF. V and J are TRBV7-3 and TRBJ1-2, with 9 bases identical to TRBD1. This CDR3 has 15 residues. Trimming at V came to 4 bases and at J to 6 bases, leaving 9 bases not matched to a gene. The germline gives CDR1 SGHTA, CDR2 FQGTGA.

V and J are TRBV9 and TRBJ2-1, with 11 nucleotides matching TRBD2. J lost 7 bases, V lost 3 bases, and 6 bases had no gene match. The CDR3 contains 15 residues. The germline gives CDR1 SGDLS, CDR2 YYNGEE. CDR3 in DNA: TGTGCCAGCAGCGAGACTAGCGGGATGAAAAATGAGCAGTTCTTC. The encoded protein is CASSETSGMKNEQFF.

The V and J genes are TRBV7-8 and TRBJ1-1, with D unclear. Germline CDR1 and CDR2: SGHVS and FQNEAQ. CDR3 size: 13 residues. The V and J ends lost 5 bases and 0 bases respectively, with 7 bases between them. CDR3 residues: CASSITVNTEAFF. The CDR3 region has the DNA TGTGCCAGCAGCATTACAGTGAACACTGAAGCTTTCTTT.

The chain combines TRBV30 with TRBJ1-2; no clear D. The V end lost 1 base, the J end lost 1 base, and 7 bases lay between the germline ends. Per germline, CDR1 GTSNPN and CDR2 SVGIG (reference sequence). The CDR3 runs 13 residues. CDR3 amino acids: CAWSDSLNYGYTF. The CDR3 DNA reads TGTGCCTGGAGTGACAGTCTTAACTATGGCTACACCTTC.